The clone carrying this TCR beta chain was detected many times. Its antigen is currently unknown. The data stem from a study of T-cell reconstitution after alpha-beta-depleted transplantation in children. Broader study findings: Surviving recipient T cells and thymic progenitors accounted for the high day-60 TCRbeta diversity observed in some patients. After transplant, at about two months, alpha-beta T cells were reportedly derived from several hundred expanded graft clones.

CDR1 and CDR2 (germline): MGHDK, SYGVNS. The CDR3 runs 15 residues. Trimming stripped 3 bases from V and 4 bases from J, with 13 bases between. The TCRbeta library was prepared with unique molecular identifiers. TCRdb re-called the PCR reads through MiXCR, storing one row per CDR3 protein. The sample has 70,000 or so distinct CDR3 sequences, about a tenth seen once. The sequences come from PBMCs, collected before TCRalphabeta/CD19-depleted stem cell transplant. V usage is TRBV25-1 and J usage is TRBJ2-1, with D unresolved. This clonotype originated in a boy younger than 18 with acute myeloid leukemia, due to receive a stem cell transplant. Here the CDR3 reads CASSESRPFYNEQFF. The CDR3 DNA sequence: TGTGCCAGCAGTGAGTCCCGCCCCTTTTACAATGAGCAGTTCTTC.